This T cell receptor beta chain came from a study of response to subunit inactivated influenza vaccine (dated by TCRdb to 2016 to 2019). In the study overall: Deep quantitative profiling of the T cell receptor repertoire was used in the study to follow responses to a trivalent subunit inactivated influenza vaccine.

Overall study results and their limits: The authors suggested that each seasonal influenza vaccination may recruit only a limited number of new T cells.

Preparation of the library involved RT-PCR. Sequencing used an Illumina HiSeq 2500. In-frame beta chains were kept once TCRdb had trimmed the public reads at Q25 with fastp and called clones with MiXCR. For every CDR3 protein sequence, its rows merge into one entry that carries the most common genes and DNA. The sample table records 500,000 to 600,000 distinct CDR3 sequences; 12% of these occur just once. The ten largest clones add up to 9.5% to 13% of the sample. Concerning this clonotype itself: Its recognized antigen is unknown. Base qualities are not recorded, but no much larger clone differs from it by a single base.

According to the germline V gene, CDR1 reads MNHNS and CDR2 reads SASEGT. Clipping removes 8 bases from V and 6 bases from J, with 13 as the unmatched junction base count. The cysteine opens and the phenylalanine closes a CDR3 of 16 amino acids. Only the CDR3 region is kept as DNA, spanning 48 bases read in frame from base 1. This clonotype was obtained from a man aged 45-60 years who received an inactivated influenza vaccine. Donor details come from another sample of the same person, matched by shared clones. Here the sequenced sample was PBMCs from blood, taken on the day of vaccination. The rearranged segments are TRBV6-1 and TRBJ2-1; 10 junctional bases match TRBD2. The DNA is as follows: TGTGCCAGCGGAAATACCATAGCGGGAGGTTCCAATGAGCAGTTCTTC. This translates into CASGNTIAGGSNEQFF.